The entry that follows covers one TCR beta chain sequence. This clone showed up just a few times. Its antigen is unknown. No base qualities exist here, and no much larger clone lies one base off it. This sample stems from a study of T cell changes during pregnancy in multiple sclerosis (dated by TCRdb to the late 2010s). Describing the broader study: The study examined how the T cell repertoire changed over the course of pregnancy in women with multiple sclerosis.

The protocol used for the library was the immunoSEQ multiplex PCR assay. Not all clones reach the TCRdb copy of this immuneACCESS table, which keeps in-frame sequences only. Checked studies attribute under half of the gap to unresolved V genes and leave the rest unexplained. The sample profile shows 100,000 or so clones; just under 95% of them were found once. Together, the top ten hold 4.3% of the sample. This TCR was recovered from a female donor with multiple sclerosis, enrolled in a pregnancy study. Specimen: peripheral blood, collected in the first trimester of pregnancy.

The encoded CDR3 is CASSPGHGEKLFF. The nucleotide sequence is TGTGCCAGCAGCCCCGGACATGGTGAAAAACTGTTTTTT. Recombination connected TRBV14 to TRBJ1-4; TRBD1 is possibly the D segment (5 matching bases). The V and J ends are trimmed by 4 bases and 7 bases, leaving 10 bases between them. The CDR3 covers 13 residues, taking in both the cysteine and the phenylalanine. The kept DNA is CDR3 alone, 39 bases in frame from the first base. The germline V gene provides CDR1 SGHDN and CDR2 FVKESK.